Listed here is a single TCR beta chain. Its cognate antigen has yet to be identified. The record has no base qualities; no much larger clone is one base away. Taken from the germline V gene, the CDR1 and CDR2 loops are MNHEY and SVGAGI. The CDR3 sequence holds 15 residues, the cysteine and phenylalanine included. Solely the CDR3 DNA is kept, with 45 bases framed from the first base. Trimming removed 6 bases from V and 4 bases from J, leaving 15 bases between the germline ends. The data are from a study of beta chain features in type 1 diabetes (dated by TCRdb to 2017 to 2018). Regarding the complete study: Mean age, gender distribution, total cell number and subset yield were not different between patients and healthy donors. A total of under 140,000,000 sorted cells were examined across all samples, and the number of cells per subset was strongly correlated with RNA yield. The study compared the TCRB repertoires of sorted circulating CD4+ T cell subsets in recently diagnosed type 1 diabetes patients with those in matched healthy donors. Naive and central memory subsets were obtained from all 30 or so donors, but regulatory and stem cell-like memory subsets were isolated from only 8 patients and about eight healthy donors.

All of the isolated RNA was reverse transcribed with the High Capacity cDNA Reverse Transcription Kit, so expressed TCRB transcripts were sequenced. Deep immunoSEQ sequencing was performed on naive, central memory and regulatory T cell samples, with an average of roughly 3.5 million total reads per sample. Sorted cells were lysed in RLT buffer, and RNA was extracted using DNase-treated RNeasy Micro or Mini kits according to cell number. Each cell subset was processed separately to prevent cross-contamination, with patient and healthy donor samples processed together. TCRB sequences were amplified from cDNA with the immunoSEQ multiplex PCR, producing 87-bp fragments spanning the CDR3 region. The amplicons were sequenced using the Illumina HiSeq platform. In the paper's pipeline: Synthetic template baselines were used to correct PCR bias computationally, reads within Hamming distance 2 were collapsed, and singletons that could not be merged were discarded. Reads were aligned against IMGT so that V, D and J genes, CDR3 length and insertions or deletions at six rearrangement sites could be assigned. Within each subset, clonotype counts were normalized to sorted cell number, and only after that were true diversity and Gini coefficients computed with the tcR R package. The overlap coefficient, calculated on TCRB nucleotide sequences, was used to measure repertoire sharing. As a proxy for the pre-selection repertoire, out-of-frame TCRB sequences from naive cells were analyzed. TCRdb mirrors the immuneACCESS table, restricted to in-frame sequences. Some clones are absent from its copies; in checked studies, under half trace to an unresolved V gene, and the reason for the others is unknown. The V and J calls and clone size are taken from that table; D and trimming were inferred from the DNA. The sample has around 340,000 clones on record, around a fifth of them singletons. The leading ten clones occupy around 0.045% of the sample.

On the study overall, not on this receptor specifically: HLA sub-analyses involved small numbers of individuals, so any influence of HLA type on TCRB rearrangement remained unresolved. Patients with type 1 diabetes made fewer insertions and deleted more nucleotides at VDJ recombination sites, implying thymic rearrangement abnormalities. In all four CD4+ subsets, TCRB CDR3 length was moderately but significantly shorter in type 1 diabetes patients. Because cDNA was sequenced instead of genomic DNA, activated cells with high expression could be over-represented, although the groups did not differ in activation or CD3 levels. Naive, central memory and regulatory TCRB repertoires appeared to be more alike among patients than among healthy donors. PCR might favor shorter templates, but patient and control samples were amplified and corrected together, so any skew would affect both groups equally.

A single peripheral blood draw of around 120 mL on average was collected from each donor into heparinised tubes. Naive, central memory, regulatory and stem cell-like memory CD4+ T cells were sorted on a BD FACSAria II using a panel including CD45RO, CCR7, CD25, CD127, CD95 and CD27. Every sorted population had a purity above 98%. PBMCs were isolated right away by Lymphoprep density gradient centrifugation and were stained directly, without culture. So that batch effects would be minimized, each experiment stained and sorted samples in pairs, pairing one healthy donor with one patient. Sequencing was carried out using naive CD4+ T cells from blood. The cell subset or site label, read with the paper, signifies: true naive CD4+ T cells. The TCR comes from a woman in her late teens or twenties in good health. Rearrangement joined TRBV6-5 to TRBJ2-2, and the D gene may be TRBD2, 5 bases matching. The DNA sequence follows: TGTGCCAGCAGAAGGACTGCGCGGAGCACCGGGGAGCTGTTTTTT. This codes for CASRRTARSTGELFF.